The entry that follows covers one T cell receptor (beta chain) sequence. The method was immunoSEQ multiplex PCR; TCRdb's version includes in-frame clones alone and lacks a portion of them. This table holds more than 150,000 clones, around 90% found once. The V gene's germline CDR1 is SGHTS and CDR2 YDEGEE. The V end lost 1 base, the J end lost 0 bases, and 11 bases lay between the germline ends. This CDR3 region has 16 residues. This sample was taken from a study of blood T cell repertoires in COVID-19. Overall study context: Nucleic acid was either cDNA or gDNA, and it came from T cells, B-cell-depleted T cells, or PBMCs.

Input material: peripheral blood. The sequence derives from a man over 45 with acute or convalescent COVID-19. The chain links TRBV5-8 to TRBJ2-1; D is ambiguous. The CDR3 sequence is CASSLIIVSSYNEQFF. Written as DNA, the CDR3 is TGTGCCAGCAGCTTGATTATAGTTAGCTCCTACAATGAGCAGTTCTTC.